The rows below give T cell receptor beta chains drawn from one sample of a study of blood T cell repertoires in COVID-19. Generated by immunoSEQ multiplex PCR, the TCRdb table keeps only in-frame clones and is missing some. The table has 200,000 or so clones, 70% to 90% seen once. Material for sequencing was peripheral blood. The receptor set was obtained from a man aged 45-65 years who had recovered from COVID-19. Each CDR3 is given with its conserved first and last residue. A D gene is named only where the DNA matches it firmly. Size tells how often a clone was seen (once, few, many) or the class of an expanded clone, and some rows leave it out.

TRBJ2-7	TRBD1	NA	TRBV27	TGTGCCAGCAGCCCGGGACAGGGGTTTTGGCAGTACTTC	CASSPGQGFWQYF
TRBJ2-3	TRBD2	NA	TRBV19	TGTGCCAGTAGTCTTCCGGGACTAAGCACAGATACGCAGTATTTT	CASSLPGLSTDTQYF
TRBJ1-2	TRBD1	NA	TRBV19	TGTGCCAGTAGCCCCTCACAGGGGAGATATGGCTACACCTTC	CASSPSQGRYGYTF
TRBJ2-1	TRBD1	NA	TRBV11-3	TGTGCCAGCAGCCAGGGGAGGACAGGGGGTAGGAATGAGCAGTTCTTC	CASSQGRTGGRNEQFF
TRBJ1-4	TRBD1	few	TRBV27	TGTGCCAGCACCAAAGGAACAGGGGTGGGTGAAAAACTGTTTTTT	CASTKGTGVGEKLFF
TRBJ2-2	TRBD2	NA	TRBV7-9	TGTGCCAGCAGCACGGGACTAGCGGGTGGAAACACCGGGGAGCTGTTTTTT	CASSTGLAGGNTGELFF
TRBJ1-2	NA	NA	TRBV28	TGTGCCAGCAGCTACCCGACAGGCAACTATGGCTACACCTTC	CASSYPTGNYGYTF
TRBJ2-5	TRBD1	NA	TRBV18	TGTGCCAGCACCAGACAGGGGGCTTACCAAGAGACCCAGTACTTC	CASTRQGAYQETQYF
TRBJ2-3	TRBD2	NA	TRBV3-1/TRBV3-2	TGTGCCAGCAGCCAAGAGGTCCTAGCGGGAGGGCCAACAGATACGCAGTATTTT	CASSQEVLAGGPTDTQYF
TRBJ1-2	TRBD1	NA	TRBV28	TGTGCCAGCAGTTTTGGGGCAGGGGGGCACCTTAAGGAAGGCTACACCTTC	CASSFGAGGHLKEGYTF
TRBJ2-7	TRBD1	NA	TRBV5-1	TGCGCCAGCAGCTGGTCCGGGACAGAACAGTCCGAGCAGTACTTC	CASSWSGTEQSEQYF
TRBJ2-7	NA	NA	TRBV11-3	TGTGCCAGCAGCTTAGAGGGAGACGAGCAGTACTTC	CASSLEGDEQYF
TRBJ2-3	TRBD2	NA	TRBV5-1	TGCGCCAGCAGCTTGGTAGCGGGACCTAGCACAGATACGCAGTATTTT	CASSLVAGPSTDTQYF
TRBJ2-1	NA	NA	TRBV6-2/TRBV6-3	TGTGCCAGCAGGCCTCCTCTGCAGAAAAACAATGAGCAGTTCTTC	CASRPPLQKNNEQFF